This T cell receptor beta chain was identified in a study of cytomegalovirus exposure and HLA in healthy donors. At the level of the study: In a previous analysis, 117 million unique TCR beta sequences were found from 170 million or so T cells.

Regarding the study as a whole: A missense DCLRE1C variant was associated with V- and J-gene trimming of TCR beta chains in a later analysis, and an independent cohort replicated the association. It was approximately 150 TCR beta chains that were listed as cytomegalovirus-associated.

V was trimmed by 4 bases and J by 5 bases, leaving 15 bases between them. CDR3 length: 15 amino acids. The germline CDR1 and CDR2 sequences are SGHKS and YYEKEE (reference sequence). With 60 Vbeta and 13 Jbeta primers, the PCR was carried out. As handled by the study authors: Later, an analysis found tens of millions of unique TCR beta chains, and some 10 million of these were shared. The table came from immunoSEQ multiplex PCR; TCRdb's copy has only in-frame clones and leaves some out. That table gives V, J and clone size, and the DNA gave D and trimming. In the table there are 50,000 or so clones, 65% to 80% of which are singletons. In its sample, this clone was seen a few times. Its antigen is as yet unknown.

The clonotype originates from a man between 25 and 39 years old in good health and CMV-seronegative. The sample taken for sequencing was PBMCs. The genes are TRBV5-5 and TRBJ2-2; no definite D call. The CDR3 coding sequence is TGTGCCAGCAGCCCCAGTGGCGGCCAAACCGGGGAGCTGTTTTTT. Amino acid sequence: CASSPSGGQTGELFF.